Below, 12 T cell receptor beta chains from the same sample are listed, as sequenced in a study of shared clonotypes between healthy human individuals. Repertoires were generated with immunoSEQ multiplex PCR, while TCRdb's copy carries only in-frame clones and drops some. The repertoire includes some 1 million clones, approximately 72% of them detected once, and roughly 1.4% sits in the top ten. Sequenced input: memory CD4+ T cells sorted from blood. The subset is: CD45RA-negative fraction. These receptors were collected from a young man in good health.

The chain has TRBV7-2 and TRBJ1-5, with D hard to call. Germline V CDR1 and CDR2: SGHTA, FQGNSA. V was trimmed by 1 base and J by 5 bases, leaving 6 bases between them. This CDR3 region has 13 residues. The CDR3 coding sequence is TGTGCCAGCAGCTTAGTTTCCGATCAGCCCCAGCATTTT. This translates into CASSLVSDQPQHF.

The chain combines TRBV6-5 with TRBJ2-2; TRBD1 agrees at 7 bases. This CDR3 region has 15 residues. With V trimmed by 6 bases and J by 2 bases, 6 bases remained unmatched. The germline gives CDR1 MNHEY, CDR2 SVGAGI. DNA for the CDR3: TGTGCCAGCAGAGCCGGGACAGCTAACACCGGGGAGCTGTTTTTT. Its protein is CASRAGTANTGELFF.

The rearrangement links TRBV7-9 to TRBJ1-1, with D tentatively TRBD1 (5 bases). The germline gives CDR1 SEHNR, CDR2 FQNEAQ (reference sequence). Deletions cut 5 bases from V and 8 bases from J, with 15 bases between. CDR3 length: 13 amino acids. The DNA of the CDR3 is TGTGCCAGCAGCCGGACAACGGGGCGGGAAGCTTTCTTT. It specifies CASSRTTGREAFF. Supplemented by reference TRBV7-9 and TRBJ1-1, the full variable domain reads DTGVSQNPRHKITKRGQNVTFRCDPISEHNRLYWYRQTLGQGPEFLTYFQNEAQLEKSRLLSDRFSAERPKGSFSTLEIQRTEQGDSAMYLCASSRTTGREAFFGQGTRLTVV.

V and J are TRBV28 and TRBJ2-7; D is possibly TRBD1 (7 bases). CDR1 and CDR2 from the germline V gene are MDHEN and SYDVKM. The V end lost 4 bases, the J end lost 7 bases, and 20 bases lay between the germline ends. The CDR3 has 15 amino acids. CDR3 protein: CASSSRPGGGGEQYF. DNA of the CDR3: TGTGCCAGCAGTTCCAGGCCAGGGGGAGGTGGGGAGCAGTACTTC.

This clone was detected only a few times. The rearrangement links TRBV6-1 to TRBJ1-6; 8 nucleotides agree with TRBD1. J lost 9 bases, V lost 7 bases, and 5 bases had no gene match. The CDR3 consists of 13 residues. Germline-derived CDR1 and CDR2 are MNHNS and SASEGT. CDR3 sequence reads: CASTDRGGSPLHF. CDR3 coding DNA: TGTGCCAGCACTGACAGGGGAGGTTCACCCCTCCACTTT.

Remarks on this clone: At the DNA level, this CDR3 is encoded by other sequences in the same sample as well. CDR3 sequence: CASSAEGTEAFF. CDR3 coding DNA: TGCGCCAGCAGCGCGGAGGGGACTGAAGCTTTCTTT. The chain uses TRBV10-1 and TRBJ1-1; TRBD1 is a possible D gene (5 bases). V was trimmed by 6 bases and J by 5 bases, leaving 10 bases between them. Germline V CDR1 and CDR2: WNHNN, SYGVQD (reference sequence). This CDR3 contains 12 residues.

There are a few counts of this clone. The V call is TRBV25-1, the J call TRBJ2-7; a possible D gene is TRBD2 (6 bases). There are 14 residues in the CDR3. Trimming took 5 bases from V and 0 from J, leaving 11 bases between them. The V gene's germline CDR1 is MGHDK and CDR2 SYGVNS. Here the CDR3 DNA reads TGTGCCAGCAGTCGTCGGGGGAACTCCTACGAGCAGTACTTC. The encoded protein is CASSRRGNSYEQYF.

Concerning this clone: The same CDR3 also results from other DNA sequences found in this sample. The CDR3 DNA reads as TGCGCCAGCAGCTTGGCCGGGAGCTCCTACGAGCAGTACTTC. It specifies CASSLAGSSYEQYF. This sequence joins TRBV5-1 and TRBJ2-7, with TRBD2 as a possible D gene (6 bases). Germline values: CDR1 SGHRS, CDR2 YFSETQ. V was trimmed by 0 bases and J by 0 bases, leaving 7 bases between them. The CDR3 covers 14 residues.

The genes are TRBV10-3 and TRBJ2-7; TRBD2 might be the D (6 bases). Trimming removed 8 bases from V and 0 bases from J, with 11 bases in between. CDR3 length equals 13 residues. Germline-derived CDR1 and CDR2 are ENHRY and SYGVKD. DNA for the CDR3: TGTGCCATCCAGGACGGGAGCTCCTACGAGCAGTACTTC. The encoded protein is CAIQDGSSYEQYF.

This chain links TRBV4-1 with TRBJ2-3, with 8 bases identical to TRBD2. J gave up 4 bases and V 1 base, and 1 base lay outside the gene matches. CDR1 MGHRA and CDR2 YSYEKL come from the germline V gene. The CDR3 has 14 amino acids. CDR3 sequence (DNA): TGCGCCAGCAGCCAAGGACTAGCGCCAGATACGCAGTATTTT. Its protein is CASSQGLAPDTQYF.

The CDR3: CASSQEVTGPLNYGYTF. The CDR3 DNA reads as TGCGCCAGCAGCCAAGAGGTGACAGGGCCTCTTAACTATGGCTACACCTTC. The V and J genes are TRBV4-1 and TRBJ1-2; 7 bases match TRBD1. The CDR3 has 17 amino acids. Germline V gene lookup returns CDR1 MGHRA and CDR2 YSYEKL. Trimming at V came to 0 bases and at J to 1 base, leaving 8 bases not matched to a gene.

This rearrangement joins TRBV10-3 to TRBJ2-7; 14 bases are a match to TRBD2. Germline V gives CDR1 ENHRY, CDR2 SYGVKD. V shed 10 bases and J 5 bases; nucleotides not matched to a gene: 7. This CDR3 has 14 amino acids. CDR3 amino acids: CATGGLAGANEQYF. Here the CDR3 DNA reads TGTGCCACGGGGGGACTAGCGGGAGCGAACGAGCAGTACTTC.